This TCR beta chain is from a study of blood T cell repertoires in COVID-19. The table came from immunoSEQ multiplex PCR; TCRdb's copy has only in-frame clones and leaves some out. The sample yields tens of thousands of clones, approximately 86% seen once. This CDR3 is 15 amino acids long. The germline V gene has CDR1 KGHSH and CDR2 LQKENI. V lost 6 bases and J lost 8, with 22 bases in between. The clonotype originates from a woman aged 60-75 years with acute or convalescent COVID-19. Input material: peripheral blood. This chain uses TRBV18 with TRBJ1-1; D not resolved. CDR3 sequence reads: CASSIREGWLGEAFF. DNA of the CDR3: TGTGCCAGCTCCATACGGGAGGGATGGTTGGGCGAAGCTTTCTTT.